The 19 T cell receptor beta chains reported below all come from one sample, sequenced in a study of blood T cell repertoires in COVID-19. Here immunoSEQ multiplex PCR was the method, and the copy in TCRdb shows in-frame clones only, minus some. The sample shows about 47,000 clones, 70% to 85% of them seen only once. Specimen: peripheral blood. The receptors stem from a man between 60 and 75 years old with acute or convalescent COVID-19.

The V gene is TRBV6-5, the J gene TRBJ1-1, with D possibly being TRBD1 (5 bases). V was shortened by 0 bases and J by 4 bases, with 12 bases between the two germline ends. This CDR3 spans 15 amino acids. Germline loops: CDR1 MNHEY, CDR2 SVGAGI. CDR3 bases: TGTGCCAGCAGTTACTCGGGGCCCTCGGGCACTGAAGCTTTCTTT. Its translation is CASSYSGPSGTEAFF.

V usage is TRBV19 and J usage is TRBJ1-1; TRBD1 aligns across 9 bases. Germline V gene lookup returns CDR1 LNHDA and CDR2 SQIVND (reference sequence). V lost 2 bases and J lost 5; bases outside the gene matches: 9. The length of the CDR3 is 16 residues. The CDR3 coding sequence is TGTGCCAGTAGTATATTGAGACAGGGGGGTCCGACTGAAGCTTTCTTT. This encodes CASSILRQGGPTEAFF.

J is TRBJ1-6 and V is TRBV7-2; TRBD1 agrees at 8 bases. CDR3 length equals 14 residues. Losses at the gene ends were 5 bases for V and 5 bases for J; bases not matched to a gene: 2. Germline CDR1 and CDR2: SGHTA and FQGNSA. The CDR3: CASSVQGDNSPLHF. The CDR3 region has the DNA TGTGCCAGCAGCGTACAGGGGGATAATTCACCCCTCCACTTT.

CDR3 sequence (DNA): TGCGCCAGCAGCGCTGGACAGGACCTCACTGAAGCTTTCTTT. It translates to CASSAGQDLTEAFF. This chain uses TRBV5-1 with TRBJ1-1, with TRBD1 matching over 7 bases. The CDR3 is 14 amino acids. Germline CDR1 reads SGHRS; CDR2 reads YFSETQ. The V gene end was trimmed by 4 bases and the J gene end by 4 bases; junction bases not matched to a gene: 7.

This clone was picked up a small number of times. The rearrangement joins TRBV4-3 to TRBJ1-4; 9 bases align to TRBD1. The V gene end was trimmed by 1 base and the J gene end by 5 bases; junction bases not matched to a gene: 2. There are 15 residues in the CDR3. The germline V gene has CDR1 LGHNA and CDR2 YSLEER. CDR3: CASSQAGTGNEKLFF. CDR3 DNA sequence: TGCGCCAGCAGCCAAGCGGGGACAGGGAATGAAAAACTGTTTTTT.

This rearrangement joins TRBV19 to TRBJ1-2; the match to TRBD1 covers 7 bases. The CDR3 is 15 residues long. CDR1 LNHDA and CDR2 SQIVND come from the germline V gene (reference sequence). Losses at the gene ends were 5 bases for V and 0 bases for J; bases not matched to a gene: 6. The CDR3 spells CASSLGGPANYGYTF. The CDR3 region has the DNA TGTGCCAGTAGTTTAGGGGGCCCAGCTAACTATGGCTACACCTTC.

J is TRBJ1-6 and V is TRBV7-9, with D tentatively TRBD1 (6 bases). Per the germline V gene, CDR1 is SEHNR and CDR2 is FQNEAQ (reference sequence). V was clipped by 8 bases and J by 8 bases, with 13 bases between them. There are 13 residues in the CDR3. DNA for the CDR3: TGTGCCAGCCTTACAGGGATCGATTCACCCCTCCACTTT. Amino acids: CASLTGIDSPLHF.

V gene TRBV4-1 combines with J gene TRBJ2-5; maybe TRBD2 (5 bases). Between the trimmed V and J ends, which lost 4 bases and 5 bases, there was a span of 20 bases. This CDR3 is 16 amino acids long. Germline values: CDR1 MGHRA, CDR2 YSYEKL. The CDR3 is CASSRRLAGEGETQYF. The CDR3 nucleotides are TGCGCCAGCAGCCGTCGGCTCGCCGGGGAAGGGGAGACCCAGTACTTC.

This chain connects TRBV10-3 to TRBJ2-1; 11 bases map to TRBD2. This CDR3 is built from 16 residues. J lost 5 bases, V lost 7 bases, and 10 bases had no gene match. Per germline, CDR1 ENHRY and CDR2 SYGVKD. CDR3 region: CAITAPSSGGDNEQFF. CDR3 bases: TGTGCCATCACTGCCCCCAGTAGCGGGGGGGACAATGAGCAGTTCTTC.

The rearrangement links TRBV4-1 to TRBJ2-3, with D perhaps TRBD2 (6 bases). Trimming took off 1 base at V and 0 bases at J, with 11 bases between the two ends. The CDR3 has 16 residues. The germline V gene encodes CDR1 MGHRA and CDR2 YSYEKL. The CDR3 DNA reads TGCGCCAGCAGCCAAGTCAACGGGGGAAGCACAGATACGCAGTATTTT. Its translation: CASSQVNGGSTDTQYF.

The rearrangement links TRBV3-1 (or the pseudogene TRBV3-2) to TRBJ1-1; 9 bases are a match to TRBD1. The CDR3 is 16 amino acids. CDR1 and CDR2 from the germline V gene are LGHDT and YNNKEL (reference sequence). The trim removed 3 bases at V and 3 bases at J, leaving 8 bases unmatched. The CDR3 sequence is CASSQRGQGRDTEAFF. DNA for the CDR3: TGTGCCAGCAGCCAGAGGGGACAGGGAAGAGACACTGAAGCTTTCTTT.

CDR3 sequence reads: CASSFGAGADTEAFF. CDR3 DNA sequence: TGCGCCAGCAGCTTCGGGGCAGGGGCTGACACTGAAGCTTTCTTT. The rearrangement joins TRBV5-1 to TRBJ1-1; possible D gene TRBD1, 6 bases. V was shortened by 2 bases and J by 3 bases, with 14 bases between the two germline ends. The length of the CDR3 is 15 residues. CDR1 SGHRS and CDR2 YFSETQ come from the germline V gene.

In its sample, this clone was seen a few times. The chain links TRBV3-1 (or the pseudogene TRBV3-2) to TRBJ2-1, with D perhaps TRBD2 (5 bases). CDR3 length: 14 residues. The V and J ends lost 3 bases and 8 bases respectively, with 14 bases between them. Germline V gene sequence: CDR1 LGHDT, CDR2 YNNKEL (reference sequence). The chain's CDR3 is CASSQEAISDEQFF. As DNA, the CDR3 is TGTGCCAGCAGCCAGGAGGCCATCTCTGATGAGCAGTTCTTC.

V gene TRBV18 combines with J gene TRBJ2-5; D is ambiguous. Germline V gene sequence: CDR1 KGHSH, CDR2 LQKENI. This CDR3 has 13 amino acids. V was shortened by 1 base and J by 5 bases, with 8 bases between the two germline ends. CDR3 residues: CASSPLPVETQYF. The CDR3 DNA reads as TGTGCCAGCTCACCACTGCCAGTCGAGACCCAGTACTTC.

This clone has just a few counts. The chain carries TRBV9 and TRBJ1-3; perhaps TRBD1 as D (5 bases). CDR3 length: 15 amino acids. The V gene lost 0 bases and the J gene lost 4 bases, with 11 bases spanning the gap. Germline V gives CDR1 SGDLS, CDR2 YYNGEE. DNA for the CDR3: TGTGCCAGCAGCGTAGGCGGGGGTCCCGGAAACACCATATATTTT. Its translation is CASSVGGGPGNTIYF.

This clone was seen more than once but under ten times. The gene calls are TRBV3-1 (or the pseudogene TRBV3-2) and TRBJ1-6; D gene ambiguous. Germline assignment: CDR1 LGHDT and CDR2 YNNKEL (reference sequence). The CDR3 length is 15 residues. The V end was cut by 6 bases, the J end by 13 bases, with 22 bases between. The CDR3, as DNA: TGTGCCAGCAGACGAAGCGAGGGAAGCAAGGCCCCCCTCCACTTT. Protein: CASRRSEGSKAPLHF.

The rearrangement uses TRBV21-1 and TRBJ1-5; the DNA was not compared with TRBD1, the D call given in the table. TRBV21-1 is reported as a pseudogene. CDR3 length equals 15 residues. The CDR3 nucleotides are TGTGCCAGCATCACGACAGGGCCGAGCAATCAGCCCCAGCATTTT. Protein: CASITTGPSNQPQHF.

V and J are TRBV7-2 and TRBJ1-5, with 7 bases aligning to TRBD1. V was pared by 1 base and J by 2 bases, with 2 bases of the junction left unmatched. This CDR3 is 15 amino acids long. The germline CDR1 and CDR2 sequences are SGHTA and FQGNSA. The DNA of the CDR3 is TGTGCCAGCAGCTTAGGGGACAGTCGCAATCAGCCCCAGCATTTT. Protein product: CASSLGDSRNQPQHF.

The V call is TRBV7-2, the J call TRBJ1-5; TRBD1 agrees at 11 bases. The CDR3 sequence is 17 residues long. The germline CDR1 and CDR2 sequences are SGHTA and FQGNSA. V trimming: 6 bases; J trimming: 7 bases; junction bases outside the gene matches: 14. The CDR3 sequence is CASREKGSGQGAQPQHF. Here the CDR3 DNA reads TGTGCCAGCAGAGAAAAAGGGTCCGGACAGGGGGCCCAGCCCCAGCATTTT.